The 3 T cell receptor beta chains reported below all come from one sample, sequenced in a study of T-cell memory formation after mild COVID-19. TCRdb processed the 5' RACE reads anew with MiXCR; each CDR3 protein has one entry. This sample has almost 350,000 distinct CDR3 sequences, with less than 25% found just once. The sequenced sample consisted of PBMCs or a T cell subset sorted from them (not recorded which). The receptors shown here come from a man younger than 35 who had mild COVID-19 (a few samples of this study predate the infection). Cell type and time point are not known.

This clonotype was found a few times. CDR3: CASSFQPHTGELFF. CDR3 nucleotides: TGTGCCAGCAGCTTTCAGCCCCACACCGGGGAGCTGTTTTTT. The chain couples TRBV7-9 to TRBJ2-2; D gene uncertain. V was pared by 3 bases and J by 3 bases, with 8 bases between. CDR1 is SEHNR and CDR2 is FQNEAQ in the germline V gene (reference sequence). The length of the CDR3 is 14 residues. Supplemented by reference TRBV7-9 and TRBJ2-2, the full variable domain reads DTGVSQNPRHKITKRGQNVTFRCDPISEHNRLYWYRQTLGQGPEFLTYFQNEAQLEKSRLLSDRFSAERPKGSFSTLEIQRTEQGDSAMYLCASSFQPHTGELFFGEGSRLTVL.

This clonotype turned up a few times. The gene calls are TRBV7-9 and TRBJ1-4; D not certain. Germline lookup yields CDR1 SEHNR and CDR2 FQNEAQ (reference sequence). Trimming removed 2 bases at V and 0 bases at J, with 10 bases between. The CDR3 is made up of 16 amino acids. CDR3 DNA sequence: TGTGCCAGCAGCTTACAGAAACTAGCAACTAATGAAAAACTGTTTTTT. It yields the protein CASSLQKLATNEKLFF. The whole variable domain, remainder taken from reference TRBV7-9 and TRBJ1-4, is DTGVSQNPRHKITKRGQNVTFRCDPISEHNRLYWYRQTLGQGPEFLTYFQNEAQLEKSRLLSDRFSAERPKGSFSTLEIQRTEQGDSAMYLCASSLQKLATNEKLFFGSGTQLSVL.

CDR3 amino acids: CASSFGIRTQYF. In nucleotides, the CDR3 is TGTGCCAGCAGTTTTGGGATCAGGACCCAGTACTTC. This chain uses TRBV12-3 or TRBV12-4 with TRBJ2-5, with D unresolved. Trimming stripped 3 bases from V and 7 bases from J, with 9 bases between. This CDR3 spans 12 amino acids.